The 26 T cell receptor beta chains in this list originate from one sample, sequenced in a study of molecular identifiers for immune sequencing clone quantification. TCRdb re-derived calls from the PCR reads in MiXCR, one entry per CDR3 protein. The data contain approximately 97,000 distinct CDR3 sequences, 20% to 25% of them singletons. Sample: naive CD8+ T cells from blood, with Jurkat cell RNA spiked in. Subset defined: FACS-sorted CD8+CD4-CCR7+CD45RA+ naive T cells. These receptor sequences come from a human donor in good health. Some libraries in this study had Jurkat cell RNA spiked in.

The gene calls are TRBV30 and TRBJ2-3, with 8 bases matching TRBD2. Germline V gene lookup returns CDR1 GTSNPN and CDR2 SVGIG (reference sequence). The ends lost 0 bases at V and 0 bases at J; junction bases unmatched: 8. This CDR3 spans 17 amino acids. CDR3 DNA sequence: TGTGCCTGGAGTGTACCTGGACTAGCAGTGAGCACAGATACGCAGTATTTT. Translated: CAWSVPGLAVSTDTQYF.

On this clonotype: A much larger clone is a single base away; this may be a read error. This chain links TRBV19 with TRBJ1-6; 7 bases align to TRBD1. The CDR3 consists of 17 residues. Germline-derived CDR1 and CDR2 are LNHDA and SQIVND (reference sequence). The CDR3: CASSATPTGQYNSLLHF. The CDR3 DNA reads as TGTGCCAGTAGTGCGACCCCGACAGGGCAATATAATTCACTCCTCCACTTT.

V and J are TRBV7-2 and TRBJ2-5; 7 bases agree with TRBD1. The CDR3 sequence is 17 residues long. Germline loops: CDR1 SGHTA, CDR2 FQGNSA. The ends lost 1 base at V and 4 bases at J; junction bases unmatched: 12. The CDR3 spells CASSLGPDREYGETQYF. In nucleotides, the CDR3 is TGTGCCAGCAGCTTAGGGCCAGACAGGGAATACGGAGAGACCCAGTACTTC.

There are a few counts of this clonotype. The chain combines TRBV7-9 with TRBJ2-6, with 7 bases matching TRBD1. J was trimmed by 2 bases and V by 6 bases; bases with no gene match: 28. Germline V CDR1 and CDR2: SEHNR, FQNEAQ (reference sequence). The CDR3 spans 23 residues. The CDR3 here is CASSAQSGQIITLPSPGANVLTF. The CDR3 nucleotides read TGTGCCAGCAGTGCCCAATCGGGACAGATAATTACCCTGCCTTCCCCTGGGGCCAACGTCCTGACTTTC.

The sample holds many counts of this clonotype. J is TRBJ2-1 and V is TRBV7-9; TRBD1 might be the D (5 bases). V dropped 1 base and J dropped 6 bases, with 7 bases sitting between them. Germline V gene data show CDR1 as SEHNR and CDR2 as FQNEAQ (reference sequence). The CDR3 contains 13 residues. The CDR3 sequence: CASSLVGVNEQFF. In DNA form, the CDR3 reads TGTGCCAGCAGCTTAGTAGGGGTCAATGAGCAGTTCTTC.

Of note for this clonotype: Possible read error: a much larger clone is one base away. The chain carries TRBV7-9 and TRBJ2-7, with 11 nucleotides matching TRBD2. V shed 6 bases and J 6 bases; nucleotides not matched to a gene: 7. The CDR3 totals 14 residues. Germline CDR1 reads SEHNR; CDR2 reads FQNEAQ (reference sequence). In nucleotides, the CDR3 is TGTGCCAGCAGTCCGACTAGCGGGGAGGCCGAGCAGTACTTC. Protein product: CASSPTSGEAEQYF.

This clonotype occurred many times. The chain is built from TRBV5-1 and TRBJ2-1; TRBD2 matches 14 bases. Looked up from germline, CDR1 is SGHRS and CDR2 is YFSETQ. The CDR3 covers 16 residues. J lost 9 bases, V lost 6 bases, and 11 bases had no gene match. CDR3 amino acids: CASTPLGTSGSFEQFF. The CDR3 DNA follows: TGCGCCAGCACCCCGTTAGGGACTAGCGGGAGTTTTGAGCAGTTCTTC.

This clonotype was counted many times. The V and J genes are TRBV23-1 and TRBJ1-5; no definite D call. TRBV23-1 is noted as an ORF with a role that remains uncertain. CDR3 length: 16 residues. Trimming removed 0 bases from V and 3 bases from J, with 12 bases in between. CDR3 amino acids: CASSQSKGWPNQPQHF. CDR3 bases: TGCGCCAGCAGTCAATCTAAAGGCTGGCCCAATCAGCCCCAGCATTTT.

This clonotype was observed many times. The gene calls are TRBV6-1 and TRBJ2-7; 8 bases match TRBD1. This CDR3 has 15 amino acids. Germline V CDR1 and CDR2: MNHNS, SASEGT. Unmatched junction bases numbered 8, after V lost 4 bases and J lost 3 bases. In nucleotides, the CDR3 is TGTGCCAGCAGTGTGACAGGGGCTTGGGTCTACGAGCAGTACTTC. It is translated as CASSVTGAWVYEQYF.

A note on this clonotype: This may be a read error, as it is one base from a much larger clone. The chain couples TRBV12-3 or TRBV12-4 to TRBJ2-3; tentatively, D is TRBD2 (5 bases). The length of the CDR3 is 17 residues. Trimming shortened V by 6 bases and J by 8 bases, and 27 bases separated the two germline ends. The CDR3 here is CASSSLYRPTEGGTQYF. In DNA, the CDR3 is TGTGCCAGCAGCTCCCTTTACCGACCTACCGAAGGAGGTACGCAGTATTTT.

With respect to this clonotype: This may be a read error, as it is one base from a much larger clone. The chain links TRBV30 to TRBJ2-7, with D perhaps matching TRBD1 (5 bases). Germline V CDR1 and CDR2: GTSNPN, SVGIG (reference sequence). This CDR3 is 13 amino acids long. V was pared by 0 bases and J by 5 bases, with 11 bases between. The CDR3 region is CAWSVRGPNEQYF. CDR3 nucleotides: TGTGCCTGGAGTGTAAGGGGCCCCAACGAGCAGTACTTC. Drawing the rest from reference TRBV30 and TRBJ2-7, the complete variable domain is SQTIHQWPATLVQPVGSPLSLECTVEGTSNPNLYWYRQAAGRGLQLLFYSVGIGQISSEVPQNLSASRPQDRQFILSSKKLLLSDSGFYLCAWSVRGPNEQYFGPGTRLTVT.

This clonotype was counted only a few times. The chain uses TRBV5-6 and TRBJ2-5, with 13 bases lining up with TRBD2. The V segment lost 4 bases and the J segment 6 bases; nucleotides outside the gene matches: 9. From germline, CDR1 is SGHDT and CDR2 YYEEEE. The length of the CDR3 is 16 residues. CDR3 DNA sequence: TGTGCCAGCAGCCCCCTCGGGACTAGCGGGATAAAGACCCAGTACTTC. It is translated as CASSPLGTSGIKTQYF.

In its sample, this clonotype was seen many times. This chain links TRBV19 with TRBJ2-3; TRBD2 agrees at 8 bases. Germline V gene lookup returns CDR1 LNHDA and CDR2 SQIVND (reference sequence). V lost 4 bases to trimming and J lost 2 bases; unmatched junction nucleotides: 11. CDR3 length equals 17 residues. The CDR3 coding sequence is TGTGCCAGTAGTAATTCGGCTAGCGGGCCCCCCACAGATACGCAGTATTTT. Amino acid sequence: CASSNSASGPPTDTQYF.

Many counts were recorded for this clonotype. The chain links TRBV5-5 to TRBJ1-2; tentative D call: TRBD1 (5 bases). Germline values: CDR1 SGHKS, CDR2 YYEKEE (reference sequence). Trimming took off 1 base at V and 0 bases at J, with 13 bases between the two ends. CDR3 length: 16 amino acids. The CDR3 DNA sequence: TGTGCCAGCAGCTTGAGGCAGGGAGGCCCTAACTATGGCTACACCTTC. It translates to CASSLRQGGPNYGYTF.

As concerns this clonotype: Compared with germline, one end of the junction differs, possibly owing to a read error. The CDR3 reads CASPVGAREPQYF. The CDR3 DNA is TGTGCCTCCCCCGTGGGAGCCCGAGAGCCCCAGTACTTC. This chain connects TRBV30 to TRBJ2-5; weak D call: TRBD2 (5 bases). This CDR3 comprises 13 residues. Germline V gene data show CDR1 as GTSNPN and CDR2 as SVGIG (reference sequence).

This clonotype has ten or more counts. The genes are TRBV27 and TRBJ2-7; D remains unclear. The V gene's germline CDR1 is MNHEY and CDR2 SMNVEV (reference sequence). Trimming pared 6 bases from V and 0 bases from J, leaving 9 bases between. This CDR3 has 13 amino acids. The CDR3 protein is CASSYQTSYEQYF. DNA of the CDR3: TGTGCCAGCAGCTACCAAACCTCCTACGAGCAGTACTTC.

This clonotype has only a few counts. The chain couples TRBV27 to TRBJ2-7, with D tentatively TRBD1 (5 bases). The CDR3 is 13 residues long. V was shortened by 0 bases and J by 5 bases, with 8 bases between the two germline ends. Germline V gives CDR1 MNHEY, CDR2 SMNVEV (reference sequence). The CDR3 DNA sequence: TGTGCCAGCAGTTTATCCAGGGTCCACGAGCAGTACTTC. The encoded protein is CASSLSRVHEQYF.

This clonotype was found a few times. V usage is TRBV5-5 and J usage is TRBJ2-1; D possibly matches TRBD1 or TRBD2 (5 bases each). Germline V lookup: CDR1 SGHKS, CDR2 YYEKEE (reference sequence). Trimming removed 0 bases at V and 5 bases at J, with 18 bases between. The CDR3 extends over 17 amino acids. The CDR3: CASSLDLAGMGDNEQFF. The CDR3 DNA reads as TGTGCCAGCAGCTTGGATTTGGCAGGGATGGGGGACAATGAGCAGTTCTTC.

This clonotype has at least ten counts. The J gene is TRBJ1-2, the V gene TRBV20-1; D gene uncertain. Germline V gives CDR1 DFQATT, CDR2 SNEGSKA (reference sequence). V shed 0 bases and J shed 9 bases, with 20 bases lying between them. The length of the CDR3 is 15 residues. The CDR3 sequence: CSARDRHVGSLSYTF. For the CDR3, the DNA is TGCAGTGCTAGAGATCGTCACGTAGGGTCCTTGAGCTACACCTTC.

A few counts support this clonotype. A much more abundant neighbour one base away suggests this may be a read error. This is likely a read error, given that the CDR3 carries no conserved phenylalanine or tryptophan at its end. The chain couples TRBV10-2 to TRBJ2-3; possibly TRBD2 for D (7 bases). The CDR3 spans 12 residues. V gave up 7 bases and J gave up 3 bases, with 8 bases separating them. Germline CDR1 and CDR2: WSHSY and SAAADI. The CDR3 DNA is TGCGCCAGCAAGGGGGGGACAGATACGCAGTATCTT. It specifies CASKGGTDTQYL.

This clonotype appeared many times. The chain has TRBV19 and TRBJ1-1; D is perhaps TRBD1 (6 bases). In germline, CDR1 is LNHDA, CDR2 SQIVND (reference sequence). CDR3 length: 13 residues. The germline V and J ends were trimmed by 4 bases and 2 bases, with 8 bases remaining between them. CDR3 in amino acids: CASSSGGNTEAFF. The CDR3 nucleotides are TGTGCCAGTAGTAGTGGGGGCAACACTGAAGCTTTCTTT.

At least ten counts were recorded for this clonotype. The J gene is TRBJ2-3, the V gene TRBV29-1, with no clear D. V was shortened by 5 bases and J by 2 bases, with 11 bases between the two germline ends. The CDR3 covers 13 residues. Germline-derived CDR1 and CDR2 are SQVTM and ANQGSEA. The CDR3 loop reads CSVIWPITDTQYF. DNA for the CDR3: TGCAGCGTTATTTGGCCCATCACAGATACGCAGTATTTT.

As concerns this clonotype: This may arise from a read error, as a much more abundant clone is one base away. V is TRBV28 and J is TRBJ1-1; possible D gene TRBD1, 6 bases. There are 11 residues in the CDR3. CDR1 and CDR2 (germline): MDHEN, SYDVKM. Written as DNA, the CDR3 is TGTGCCAGCAGTCCCCACCCAGGGGCTCTCTTT. Protein: CASSPHPGALF.

This clonotype was seen only a few times. J is TRBJ2-7 and V is TRBV7-9; 8 bases map to TRBD2. J gave up 2 bases and V 6 bases, and 12 bases lay outside the gene matches. CDR1 and CDR2 (germline): SEHNR, FQNEAQ (reference sequence). This CDR3 has 16 residues. Written as DNA, the CDR3 is TGTGCCAGCAGTACCTGGAGTAGCGGGGTTCCCTACGAGCAGTACTTC. Protein: CASSTWSSGVPYEQYF.

This clonotype was seen repeatedly, ten times or more. V usage is TRBV5-1 and J usage is TRBJ2-3, with a possible D match to TRBD1 (6 bases). The V end was cut by 3 bases, the J end by 3 bases, with 14 bases between. Germline V gene data show CDR1 as SGHRS and CDR2 as YFSETQ. The CDR3 contains 15 residues. The CDR3 loop is CASSSDSSRTDTQYF. The CDR3 nucleotides read TGCGCCAGCAGCTCGGACAGCAGCAGAACAGATACGCAGTATTTT.

This clonotype was seen at least ten times. J is TRBJ2-1 and V is TRBV5-8; D may correspond to TRBD1 or TRBD2 (5 bases each). Germline assignment: CDR1 SGHTS and CDR2 YDEGEE. With 1 base removed from V and 8 bases from J, the gap between germline ends came to 10 bases. CDR3 size: 13 residues. DNA of the CDR3: TGTGCCAGCAGCTTGTCCGGGGCCGATGAGCAGTTCTTC. Its protein product is CASSLSGADEQFF.